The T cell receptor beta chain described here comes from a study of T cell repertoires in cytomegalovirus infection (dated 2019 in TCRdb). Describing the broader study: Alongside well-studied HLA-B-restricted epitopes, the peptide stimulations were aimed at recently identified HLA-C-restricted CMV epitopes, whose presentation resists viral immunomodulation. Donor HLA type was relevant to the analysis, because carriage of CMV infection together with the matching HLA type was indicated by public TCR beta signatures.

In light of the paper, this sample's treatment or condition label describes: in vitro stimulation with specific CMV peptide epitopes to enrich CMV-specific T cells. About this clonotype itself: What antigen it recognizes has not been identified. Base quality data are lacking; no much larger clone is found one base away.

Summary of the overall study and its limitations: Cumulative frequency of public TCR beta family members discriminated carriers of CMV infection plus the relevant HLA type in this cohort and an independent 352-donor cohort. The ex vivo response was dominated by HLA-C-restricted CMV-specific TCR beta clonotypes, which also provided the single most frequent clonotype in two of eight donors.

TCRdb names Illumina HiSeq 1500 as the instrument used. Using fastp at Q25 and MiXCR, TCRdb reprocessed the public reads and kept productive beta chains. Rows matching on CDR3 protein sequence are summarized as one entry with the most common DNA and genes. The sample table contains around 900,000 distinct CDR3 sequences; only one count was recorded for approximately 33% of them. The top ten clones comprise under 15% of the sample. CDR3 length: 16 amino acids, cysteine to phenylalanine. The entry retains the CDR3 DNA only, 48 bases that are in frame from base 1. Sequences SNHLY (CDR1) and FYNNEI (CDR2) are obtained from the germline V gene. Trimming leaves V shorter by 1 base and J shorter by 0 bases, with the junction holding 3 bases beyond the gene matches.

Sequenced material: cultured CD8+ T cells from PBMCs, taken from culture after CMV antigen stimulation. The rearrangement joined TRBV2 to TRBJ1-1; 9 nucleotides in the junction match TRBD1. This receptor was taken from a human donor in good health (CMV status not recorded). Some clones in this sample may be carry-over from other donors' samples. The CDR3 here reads CASSEVGQGLNTEAFF. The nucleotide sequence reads TGTGCCAGCAGTGAAGTGGGACAGGGCTTGAACACTGAAGCTTTCTTT.